The clone carrying this T cell receptor beta chain was seen repeatedly, ten times or more. V trimming: 5 bases; J trimming: 5 bases; junction bases outside the gene matches: 5. The CDR3 contains 12 residues. In germline, CDR1 is DFQATT, CDR2 SNEGSKA (reference sequence). Construction of the TCRbeta library involved unique molecular identifiers. TCRdb re-called the PCR reads through MiXCR, storing one row per CDR3 protein. The table has around 87,000 distinct CDR3 sequences, about 8% seen once; the top ten hold 5.5% to 8%. This entry is derived from a study of T-cell reconstitution after alpha-beta-depleted transplantation in children.

This sequence originates from a human donor who donated a stem cell graft to a child with congenital amegakaryocytic thrombocytopenia. J is TRBJ2-5 and V is TRBV20-1; 7 nucleotides match TRBD1. The material sequenced was PBMCs from the stem cell graft donor, taken from the stem cell graft. The CDR3 region has the DNA TGCAGTGCTGTTACAGGGGTTGAGACCCAGTACTTC. As protein: CSAVTGVETQYF.